Listed below are T cell receptor beta chains from one sample, sequenced in a study of blood T cell repertoires in COVID-19. Produced via immunoSEQ multiplex PCR; TCRdb's table is partial and in-frame only. The data contain about 160,000 clones, over 85% of them singletons. The source material was peripheral blood. Receptor source: a man aged 55 to 70 with active or convalescent COVID-19. The CDR3 runs from the conserved cysteine through the conserved F or W. Fields, in order: D gene, V gene, J gene, clone size, CDR3 protein, CDR3 DNA. The D gene is left open where the match is weak. Rows give clone size only sometimes, using once, few, many, or a class for an expanded clone.

-	TRBV27	TRBJ2-7	-	CASSLGRGGYEQYF	TGTGCCAGCAGTTTGGGACGTGGGGGGTACGAGCAGTACTTC
-	TRBV7-8	TRBJ1-4	-	CASSSPYRNKNEKLFF	TGTGCCAGCAGCTCTCCATACAGGAATAAAAATGAAAAACTGTTTTTT
TRBD2	TRBV30	TRBJ2-2	once	CAWTRGVLAGNAGELFF	TGTGCCTGGACCCGAGGGGTGCTAGCGGGAAATGCCGGGGAGCTGTTTTTT
TRBD1	TRBV5-1	TRBJ2-7	-	CASSLALIGQDYEQYF	TGCGCCAGCAGCTTGGCCCTTATAGGACAGGACTACGAGCAGTACTTC
-	TRBV18	TRBJ2-4	-	CASSPRRDLAKNIQYF	TGTGCCAGCTCACCGAGGAGGGACTTAGCCAAAAACATTCAGTACTTC
-	TRBV5-1	TRBJ2-7	few	CASSLAGSSAYEQYF	TGCGCCAGCAGCTTGGCAGGGTCATCCGCCTACGAGCAGTACTTC
TRBD1	TRBV18	TRBJ1-3	-	CASSPTDFWQGASGNTIYF	TGTGCCAGCTCACCGACCGATTTCTGGCAGGGGGCGTCTGGAAACACCATATATTTT
TRBD1	TRBV6-4	TRBJ1-6	once	CATRGPLSNSPLHF	TGTGCCACCAGGGGGCCACTTTCAAATTCACCCCTCCACTTT
TRBD2	TRBV5-1	TRBJ2-7	-	CASRGSGSFYEQYF	TGCGCCAGCAGAGGTAGCGGGAGTTTCTACGAGCAGTACTTC
-	TRBV28	TRBJ1-4	-	CASSLYTPGAKKLFF	TGTGCCAGCAGTTTATACACGCCAGGGGCGAAAAAACTGTTTTTT
-	TRBV28	TRBJ1-2	-	CASSSLDIYGYTF	TGTGCCAGCAGTTCTCTAGATATCTATGGCTACACCTTC